The T cell receptor (beta chain) described here comes from a study of neurological immune-mediated disorders. From germline, CDR1 is LGHDT and CDR2 YNNKEL (reference sequence). V was cut by 1 base and J by 6 bases, with 14 bases left in between. There are 15 residues in the CDR3. TCRdb independently ran MiXCR on the 5' RACE reads; one entry per CDR3 protein. The sample consists of under 60,000 distinct CDR3 sequences, approximately 17% of them appearing once. PBMCs numbering 2 million and stored at -80 C yielded the unsorted libraries. This clonotype was seen at least ten times. This sequence joins TRBV3-1 and TRBJ2-3; tentatively, D is TRBD2 (6 bases). The sequenced sample consisted of PBMCs. The receptor's source is a man aged 55 to 70 in good health. CDR3 in DNA: TGTGCCAGCAGCCAAGGGACTACGATACCGGATACGCAGTATTTT. It is translated as CASSQGTTIPDTQYF.